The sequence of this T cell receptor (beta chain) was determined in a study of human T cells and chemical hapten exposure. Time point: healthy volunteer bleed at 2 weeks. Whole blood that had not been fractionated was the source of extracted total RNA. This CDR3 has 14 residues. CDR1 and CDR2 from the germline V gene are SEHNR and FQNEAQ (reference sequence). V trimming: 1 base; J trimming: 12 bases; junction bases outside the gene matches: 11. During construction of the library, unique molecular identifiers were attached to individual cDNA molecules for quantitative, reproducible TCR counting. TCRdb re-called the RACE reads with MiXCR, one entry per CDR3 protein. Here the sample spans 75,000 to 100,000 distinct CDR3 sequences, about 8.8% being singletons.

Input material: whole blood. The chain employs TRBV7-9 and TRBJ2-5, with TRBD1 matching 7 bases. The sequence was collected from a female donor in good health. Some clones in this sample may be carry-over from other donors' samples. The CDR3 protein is CASSLGDSAVREYF. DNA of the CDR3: TGTGCCAGCAGCTTAGGGGACAGCGCCGTTCGCGAGTACTTC.